There are a few counts of the clone carrying this TCR beta chain. The data originate from a study of T cells in Graves' hyperthyroidism and ophthalmopathy. Germline CDR1 is SGDLS and CDR2 is YYNGEE. The CDR3 totals 16 residues. Trimming cost V 3 bases and J 0 bases, with 15 bases left between them. Amplification targeted TCR beta CDR3 regions from RNA transcripts. The HTBI primer set drove a first-round RT-PCR of the TCR CDR3. MiXCR, applied by TCRdb to the multiplex PCR reads, yields one record per CDR3 protein. The table has over 500,000 distinct CDR3 sequences, about 16% seen once. At least 3 on the Clinical Activity Score was recorded for ophthalmopathy patients, who also had NOSPECS grade at least 4 and duration under 3 months.

V usage is TRBV9 and J usage is TRBJ1-1, with D maybe TRBD1 (6 bases). This receptor was taken from a woman aged 25 to 45 with Graves' ophthalmopathy. The sample consisted of blood. CDR3 in DNA: TGTGCCAGCAGCGAGGGAGGGGGGACGGTGAACACTGAAGCTTTCTTT. Translating gives CASSEGGGTVNTEAFF.